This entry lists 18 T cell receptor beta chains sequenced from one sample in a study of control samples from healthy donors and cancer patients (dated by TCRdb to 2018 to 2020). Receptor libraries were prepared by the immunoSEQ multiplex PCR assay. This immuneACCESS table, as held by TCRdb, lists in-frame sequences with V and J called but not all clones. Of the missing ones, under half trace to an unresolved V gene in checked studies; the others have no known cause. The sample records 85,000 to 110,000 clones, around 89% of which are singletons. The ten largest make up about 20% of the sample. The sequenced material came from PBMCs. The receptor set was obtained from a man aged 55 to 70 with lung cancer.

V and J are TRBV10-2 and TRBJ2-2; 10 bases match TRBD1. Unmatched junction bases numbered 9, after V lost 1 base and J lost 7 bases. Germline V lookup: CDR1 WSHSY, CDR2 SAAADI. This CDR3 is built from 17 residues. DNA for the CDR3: TGCGCCAGCAGTGAGTTTCCCGGGACAGGGGCCCGCGGGGAGCTGTTTTTT. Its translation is CASSEFPGTGARGELFF.

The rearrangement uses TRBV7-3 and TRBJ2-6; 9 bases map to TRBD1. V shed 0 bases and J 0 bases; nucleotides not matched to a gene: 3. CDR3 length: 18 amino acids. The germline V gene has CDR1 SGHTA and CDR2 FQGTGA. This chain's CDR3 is CASSLTQGADSGANVLTF. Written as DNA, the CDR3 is TGTGCCAGCAGCTTAACACAGGGGGCCGACTCTGGGGCCAACGTCCTGACTTTC.

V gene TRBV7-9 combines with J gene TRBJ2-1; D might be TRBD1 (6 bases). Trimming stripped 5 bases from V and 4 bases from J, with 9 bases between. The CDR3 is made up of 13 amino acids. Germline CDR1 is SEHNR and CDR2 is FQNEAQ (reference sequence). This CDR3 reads CASSPGHYNEQFF. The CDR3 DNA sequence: TGTGCCAGCAGCCCGGGACATTACAATGAGCAGTTCTTC.

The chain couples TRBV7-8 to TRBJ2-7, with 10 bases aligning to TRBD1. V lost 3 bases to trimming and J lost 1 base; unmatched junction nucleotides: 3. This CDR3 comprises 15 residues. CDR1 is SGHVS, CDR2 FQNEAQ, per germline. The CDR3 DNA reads TGTGCCAGCAGCTTGACAGGGGGCCAATCCTACGAGCAGTACTTC. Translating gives CASSLTGGQSYEQYF.

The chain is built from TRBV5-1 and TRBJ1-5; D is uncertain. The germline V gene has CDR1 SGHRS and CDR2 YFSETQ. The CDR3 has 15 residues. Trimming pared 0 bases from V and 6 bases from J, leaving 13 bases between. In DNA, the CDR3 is TGCGCCAGCAGCTTGGATGGGGAGGTGGCTCAGCCCCAGCATTTT. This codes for CASSLDGEVAQPQHF.

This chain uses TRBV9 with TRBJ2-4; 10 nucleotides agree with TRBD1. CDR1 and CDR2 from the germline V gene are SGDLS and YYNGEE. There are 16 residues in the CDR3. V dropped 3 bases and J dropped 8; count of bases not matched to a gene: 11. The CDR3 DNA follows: TGTGCCAGCAGCGCACTCGGGACAGGGGACATCGACATTCAGTACTTC. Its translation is CASSALGTGDIDIQYF.

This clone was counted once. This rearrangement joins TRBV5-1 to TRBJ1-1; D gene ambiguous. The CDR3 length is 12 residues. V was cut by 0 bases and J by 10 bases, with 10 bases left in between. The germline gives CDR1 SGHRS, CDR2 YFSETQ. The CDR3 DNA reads TGCGCCAGCAGCTTGGCCGGGTCAGGAGCTTTCTTT. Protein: CASSLAGSGAFF.

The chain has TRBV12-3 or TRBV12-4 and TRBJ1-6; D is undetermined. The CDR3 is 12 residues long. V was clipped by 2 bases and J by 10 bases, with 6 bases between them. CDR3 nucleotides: TGTGCCAGCAGTTTAACGGGGTCACCCCTCCACTTT. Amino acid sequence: CASSLTGSPLHF.

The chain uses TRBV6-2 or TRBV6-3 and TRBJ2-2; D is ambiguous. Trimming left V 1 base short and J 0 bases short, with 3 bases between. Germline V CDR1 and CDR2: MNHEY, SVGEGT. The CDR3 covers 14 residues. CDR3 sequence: CASSYLANTGELFF. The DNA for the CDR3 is TGTGCCAGCAGTTACTTGGCGAACACCGGGGAGCTGTTTTTT.

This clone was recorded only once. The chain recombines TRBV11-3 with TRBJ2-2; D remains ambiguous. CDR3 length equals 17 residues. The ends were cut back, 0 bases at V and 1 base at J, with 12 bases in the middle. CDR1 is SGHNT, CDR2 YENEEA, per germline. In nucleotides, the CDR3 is TGTGCCAGCAGCTTAGATCCACGGGTCGAGAACACCGGGGAGCTGTTTTTT. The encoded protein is CASSLDPRVENTGELFF.

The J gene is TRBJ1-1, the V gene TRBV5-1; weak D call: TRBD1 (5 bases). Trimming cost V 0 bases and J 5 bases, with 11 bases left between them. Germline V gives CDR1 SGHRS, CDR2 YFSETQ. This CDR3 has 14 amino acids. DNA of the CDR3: TGCGCCAGCAGCTTGGACGGGGGGAGGACTGAAGCTTTCTTT. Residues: CASSLDGGRTEAFF.

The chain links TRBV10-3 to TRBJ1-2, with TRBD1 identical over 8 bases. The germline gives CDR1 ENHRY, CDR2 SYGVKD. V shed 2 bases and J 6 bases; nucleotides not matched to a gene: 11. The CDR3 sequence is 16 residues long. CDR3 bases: TGTGCCATCAGTGAGGGCACTCTGGACAGGGTGCATGGCTACACCTTC. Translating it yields CAISEGTLDRVHGYTF.

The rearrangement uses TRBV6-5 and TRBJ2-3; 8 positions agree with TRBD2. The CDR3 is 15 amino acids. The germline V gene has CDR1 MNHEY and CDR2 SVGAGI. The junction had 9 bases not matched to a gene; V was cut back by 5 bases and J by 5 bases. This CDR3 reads CASSREGGAGDTQYF. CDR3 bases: TGTGCCAGCAGTCGGGAGGGGGGAGCGGGAGATACGCAGTATTTT.

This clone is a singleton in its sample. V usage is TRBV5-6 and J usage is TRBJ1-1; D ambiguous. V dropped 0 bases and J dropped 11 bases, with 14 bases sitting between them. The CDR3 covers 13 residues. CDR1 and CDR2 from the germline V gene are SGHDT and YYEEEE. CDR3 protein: CASSLDASPMAFF. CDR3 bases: TGTGCCAGCAGCTTGGACGCATCGCCAATGGCTTTCTTT.

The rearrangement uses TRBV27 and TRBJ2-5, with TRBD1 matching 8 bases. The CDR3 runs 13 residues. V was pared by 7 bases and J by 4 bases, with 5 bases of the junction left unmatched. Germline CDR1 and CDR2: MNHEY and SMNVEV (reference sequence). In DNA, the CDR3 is TGTGCCAGCATGCGGACAGGGAGAGAGACCCAGTACTTC. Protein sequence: CASMRTGRETQYF.

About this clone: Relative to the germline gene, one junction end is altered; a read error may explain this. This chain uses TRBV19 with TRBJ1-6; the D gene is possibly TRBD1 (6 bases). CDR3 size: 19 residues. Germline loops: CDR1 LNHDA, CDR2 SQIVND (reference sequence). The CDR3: CASPNNWGHLSSYNSPLHF. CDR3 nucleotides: TGTGCCAGCCCAAACAATTGGGGACACCTGAGCTCCTATAATTCACCCCTCCATTTT.

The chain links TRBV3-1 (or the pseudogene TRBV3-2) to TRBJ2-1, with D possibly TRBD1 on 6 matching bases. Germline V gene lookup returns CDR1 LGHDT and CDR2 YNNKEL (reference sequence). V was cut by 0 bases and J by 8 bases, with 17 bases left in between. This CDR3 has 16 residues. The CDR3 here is CASSQDDRSLMDEQFF. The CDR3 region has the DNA TGTGCCAGCAGCCAAGATGACAGGAGCCTTATGGATGAGCAGTTCTTC.

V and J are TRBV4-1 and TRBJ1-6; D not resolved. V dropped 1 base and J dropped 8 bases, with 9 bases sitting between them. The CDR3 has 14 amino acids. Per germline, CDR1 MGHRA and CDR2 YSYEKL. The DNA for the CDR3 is TGCGCCAGCAGCCAAGTGCTCGTGGATTCACCCCTCCACTTT. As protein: CASSQVLVDSPLHF.